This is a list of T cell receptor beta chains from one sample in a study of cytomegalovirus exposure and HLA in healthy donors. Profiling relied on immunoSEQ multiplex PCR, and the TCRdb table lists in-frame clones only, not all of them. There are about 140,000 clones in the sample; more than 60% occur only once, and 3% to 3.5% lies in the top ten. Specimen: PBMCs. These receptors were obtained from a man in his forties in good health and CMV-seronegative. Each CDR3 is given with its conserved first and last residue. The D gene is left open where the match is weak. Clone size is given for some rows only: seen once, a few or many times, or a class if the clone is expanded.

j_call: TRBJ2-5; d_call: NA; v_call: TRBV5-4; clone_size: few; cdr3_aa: CASSLLSVETQYF; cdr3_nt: TGTGCCAGCAGCTTACTTTCTGTGGAGACCCAGTACTTC
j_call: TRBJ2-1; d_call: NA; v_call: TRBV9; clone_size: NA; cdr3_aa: CASSVAQFYNEQFF; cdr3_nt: TGTGCCAGCAGCGTAGCACAATTTTACAATGAGCAGTTCTTC
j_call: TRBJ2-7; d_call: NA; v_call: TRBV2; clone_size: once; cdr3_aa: CASSERSGAPYEQYF; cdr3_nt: TGTGCCAGCAGTGAGAGGTCAGGGGCCCCCTACGAGCAGTACTTC
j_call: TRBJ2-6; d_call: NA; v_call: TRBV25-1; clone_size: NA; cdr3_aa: CASSRPGSGANVLTF; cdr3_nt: TGTGCCAGCTCAAGACCGGGTTCTGGGGCCAACGTCCTGACTTTC
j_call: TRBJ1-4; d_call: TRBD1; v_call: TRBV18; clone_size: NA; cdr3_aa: CASSPRTGNEKLFF; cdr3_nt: TGTGCCAGCTCACCAAGGACAGGGAACGAAAAACTGTTTTTT
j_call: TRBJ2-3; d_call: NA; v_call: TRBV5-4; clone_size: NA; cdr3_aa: CASSLGGRDTQYF; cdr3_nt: TGTGCCAGCAGCTTGGGGGGGCGAGATACGCAGTATTTT
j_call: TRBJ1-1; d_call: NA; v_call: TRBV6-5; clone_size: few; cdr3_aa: CASSTTANTEAFF; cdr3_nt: TGTGCCAGCAGTACGACAGCGAACACTGAAGCTTTCTTT
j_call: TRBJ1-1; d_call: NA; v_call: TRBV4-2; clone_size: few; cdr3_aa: CASSFLDRMNTEAFF; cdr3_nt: TGTGCCAGCAGCTTCCTGGACAGAATGAACACTGAAGCTTTCTTT
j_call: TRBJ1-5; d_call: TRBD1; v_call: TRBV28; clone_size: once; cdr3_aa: CASSPRQGNQPQHF; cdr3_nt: TGTGCCAGCAGTCCCCGACAGGGGAATCAGCCCCAGCATTTT
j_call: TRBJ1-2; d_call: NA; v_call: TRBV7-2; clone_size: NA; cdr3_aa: CASSLMQGTIWSYTF; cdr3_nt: TGTGCCAGCAGCTTGATGCAGGGAACCATCTGGAGCTACACCTTC
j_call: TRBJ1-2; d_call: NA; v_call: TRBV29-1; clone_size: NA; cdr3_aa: CSVDPAGFGYGYTF; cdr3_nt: TGCAGCGTTGACCCCGCAGGGTTTGGCTATGGCTACACCTTC
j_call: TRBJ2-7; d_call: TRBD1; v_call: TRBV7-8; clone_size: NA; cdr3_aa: CASSLEGGGQYF; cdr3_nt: TGTGCCAGCAGCTTAGAAGGGGGCGGGCAGTACTTC
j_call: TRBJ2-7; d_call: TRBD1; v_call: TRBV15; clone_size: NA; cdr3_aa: CATSRGQGPYEQYF; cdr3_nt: TGTGCCACCAGCAGAGGACAGGGTCCCTACGAGCAGTACTTC
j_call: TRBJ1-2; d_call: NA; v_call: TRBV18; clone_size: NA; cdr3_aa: CASSPAAGARGYTF; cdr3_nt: TGTGCCAGCTCACCCGCTGCGGGGGCCCGTGGCTACACCTTC
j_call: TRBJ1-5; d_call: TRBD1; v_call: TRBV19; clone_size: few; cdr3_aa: CASSMDREGNQPQHF; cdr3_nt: TGTGCCAGTAGTATGGACAGGGAGGGCAATCAGCCCCAGCATTTT
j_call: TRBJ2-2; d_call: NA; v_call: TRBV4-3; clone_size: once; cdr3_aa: CASSQGGGSTGELFF; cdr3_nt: TGCGCCAGCAGCCAGGGCGGCGGGTCCACCGGGGAGCTGTTTTTT